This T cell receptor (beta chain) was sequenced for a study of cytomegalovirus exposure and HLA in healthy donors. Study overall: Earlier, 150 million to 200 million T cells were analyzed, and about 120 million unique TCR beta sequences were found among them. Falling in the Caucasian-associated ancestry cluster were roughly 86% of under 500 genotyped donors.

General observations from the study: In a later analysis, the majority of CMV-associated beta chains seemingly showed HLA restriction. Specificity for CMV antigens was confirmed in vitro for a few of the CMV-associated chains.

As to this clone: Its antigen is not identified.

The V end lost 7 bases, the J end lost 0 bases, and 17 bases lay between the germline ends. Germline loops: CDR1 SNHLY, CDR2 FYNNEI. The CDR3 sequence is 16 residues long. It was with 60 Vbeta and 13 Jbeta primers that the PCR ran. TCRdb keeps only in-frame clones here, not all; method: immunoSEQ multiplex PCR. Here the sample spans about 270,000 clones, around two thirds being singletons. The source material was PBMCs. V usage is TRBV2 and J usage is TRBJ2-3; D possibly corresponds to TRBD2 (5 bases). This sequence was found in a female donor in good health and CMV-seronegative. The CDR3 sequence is CASNNGGVPSTDTQYF. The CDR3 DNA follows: TGTGCCAGCAATAACGGAGGCGTTCCTAGCACAGATACGCAGTATTTT.